Listed below are T cell receptor beta chains from one sample, sequenced in a study of CD8 T cells in ankylosing spondylitis. A single record per CDR3 protein comes from TCRdb applying MiXCR to the 5' RACE reads. The sample carries roughly 64,000 distinct CDR3 sequences, roughly 6.2% recorded once. The specimen was synovial fluid, either unsorted or a sorted T cell fraction (not recorded which). These receptors all stem from a male donor with ankylosing spondylitis. Each CDR3 is given with its conserved first and last residue. Each record gives: V gene, D gene, clone size, J gene, CDR3 DNA, CDR3 protein. A D gene is named only where the DNA matches it firmly. The size entry is marked missing in some rows and otherwise reads once, few, many or a size class.

TRBV7-9,TRBD2,few,TRBJ2-7,TGTGCCAGCAGCTACAGGACTAGCGGGACCCCTGGCGAGCAGTACTTC,CASSYRTSGTPGEQYF
TRBV20-1,.,.,TRBJ2-7,TGCAGTGCCGCCCTTGGACTAGCGGGACAGGGGGCCTACGAGCAGTACTTC,CSAALGLAGQGAYEQYF
TRBV2,.,.,TRBJ2-2,TGTGCCAGCAGTGTGGGTTTCGGGGAGCTGTTTTTT,CASSVGFGELFF
TRBV28,.,few,TRBJ2-3,TGTGCCAGCAGTTTACCGACTACTACGCAGTATTTT,CASSLPTTTQYF
TRBV28,TRBD2,few,TRBJ2-7,TGTGCCAGCAGCCTAACGGGACTAGGGCTCTACGAGCAGTACTTC,CASSLTGLGLYEQYF
TRBV20-1,TRBD1,few,TRBJ1-2,TGCAGTGCTAGGGACAGGACCTATGGCTACACCTTC,CSARDRTYGYTF
TRBV27,TRBD2,.,TRBJ2-7,TGTGCCAGCATTTTAACCAGGGAGGGTGAGCAGTACTTC,CASILTREGEQYF
TRBV20-1,.,few,TRBJ1-5,TGCAGTGCTAGAGATGCTAGGCAGCCCCAGCATTTT,CSARDARQPQHF
TRBV28,.,many,TRBJ2-7,TGTGCCAGCAGTTTATGGGGAGCGCCCTACGAGCAGTACTTC,CASSLWGAPYEQYF
TRBV7-8,.,many,TRBJ1-5,TGTGCCAGCAGCTTCTCCGATGGCCAGCCCCAGCATTTT,CASSFSDGQPQHF
TRBV29-1,TRBD1,many,TRBJ2-6,TGCAGCGTGGTGAGGGCTGGGGACAGGGGGCCTGGGGCCAACGTCCTGACTTTC,CSVVRAGDRGPGANVLTF
TRBV7-6,.,many,TRBJ2-1,TGTGCCAGCAGCTTAGCGCACGGGGATAATGAGCAGTTCTTC,CASSLAHGDNEQFF
TRBV20-1,TRBD1,medium-sized,TRBJ1-3,TGCAGTGCTCCGGACAGGGGCGGAAACACCATATATTTT,CSAPDRGGNTIYF
TRBV12-3/TRBV12-4,.,many,TRBJ2-7,TGTGCCAGCAGCCCCGTGGGGGATTACGAGCAGTACTTC,CASSPVGDYEQYF
TRBV10-1,TRBD1,many,TRBJ2-7,TGCGCCAGCAGTGAGGGGACAGGGGTTTACGAGCAGTACTTC,CASSEGTGVYEQYF
TRBV10-3,.,few,TRBJ2-2,TGTGCCATCAGTGAGCCGACAGGTCCGAACACCGGGGAGCTGTTTTTT,CAISEPTGPNTGELFF
TRBV6-5,TRBD1,.,TRBJ1-1,TGTGCCAGCAGTTCTACCGGGACAGGGGGGGTCACTGAAGCTTTCTTT,CASSSTGTGGVTEAFF
TRBV28,.,many,TRBJ1-4,TGTGCCAGCAGGGACGCCGGCTTTAACAATGAAAAACTGTTTTTT,CASRDAGFNNEKLFF
TRBV7-2,.,.,TRBJ1-1,TGTGCCAGCAGCTTAATGGACGGCACTGAAGCTTTCTTT,CASSLMDGTEAFF
TRBV20-1,TRBD1,many,TRBJ1-5,TGCAGTGCCCGGACAGGGGATCAGCCCCAGCATTTT,CSARTGDQPQHF
TRBV10-3,.,many,TRBJ2-1,TGTGCCATCAGTGAGTCTGGACAGTGGACTAACTACAATGAGCAGTTCTTC,CAISESGQWTNYNEQFF
TRBV29-1,TRBD2,many,TRBJ2-7,TGCAGCGTTGTAATTCGGCCCGAGACTAGCGGAGAACGCTATGACGAGCAGTACTTC,CSVVIRPETSGERYDEQYF
TRBV2,.,many,TRBJ2-7,TGTGCCAGCCTACATAAGGGGATCTCCGAGCAGTACTTC,CASLHKGISEQYF
TRBV14,TRBD1,.,TRBJ2-2,TGTGCCAGCAGCCGGGCCGGGACAGCGAACACCGGGGAGCTGTTTTTT,CASSRAGTANTGELFF
TRBV9,.,few,TRBJ2-1,TGTGCCAGCGGACCGTACAATGAGCAGTTCTTC,CASGPYNEQFF
TRBV7-9,TRBD1,.,TRBJ2-7,TGTGCCAGCAGCTTAGAAGGACAGGGCGACGAGCAGTACTTC,CASSLEGQGDEQYF
TRBV5-1,.,once,TRBJ2-2,TGCGCCAGCAGCCTAATTCGGGTAGACACCGGGGAGCTGTTTTTT,CASSLIRVDTGELFF
TRBV28,.,many,TRBJ2-7,TGTGCCAGCAGTTTAAGGGGCAGGCTTTACGAGCAGTACTTC,CASSLRGRLYEQYF
TRBV10-3,.,many,TRBJ2-7,TGTGCCATCAGTGCAAAAGGGGGGGTGGACGAGCAGTACTTC,CAISAKGGVDEQYF
TRBV3-1,TRBD1,many,TRBJ2-1,TGTGCCAGCAGCCTACGACAGGGGACCCTCGATGAGCAGTTCTTC,CASSLRQGTLDEQFF
TRBV2,TRBD2,many,TRBJ2-1,TGTGCCAGCAGGGGCCGGTGGAGCGGGAGGGCCGAAGGCAATGAGCAGTTCTTC,CASRGRWSGRAEGNEQFF
TRBV5-1,TRBD2,many,TRBJ2-1,TGCGCCAGCAGCTTGGTGGCTAGCGGGACCTACAATGAGCAGTTCTTC,CASSLVASGTYNEQFF
TRBV20-1,TRBD2,many,TRBJ2-1,TGCAGTTTTAGGACCGGGACTAGCGGAGGGGCCTCCTACAATGAGCAGTTCTTC,CSFRTGTSGGASYNEQFF
TRBV7-9,.,many,TRBJ2-3,TGTGCCAGCAGCTTAGATACATCAACCACAGATACGCAGTATTTT,CASSLDTSTTDTQYF
TRBV7-8,.,.,TRBJ1-1,TGTGCCAGCAGCTTACAGGTCTTACACACTGAAGCTTTCTTT,CASSLQVLHTEAFF
TRBV20-1,TRBD1,.,TRBJ1-2,TGCAGTGCTAGAGCGTTGAGGGGACAGACCTATGGCTACACCTTC,CSARALRGQTYGYTF
TRBV29-1,TRBD1,many,TRBJ1-2,TGCAGCGTTTCTCTTCTAACGGGACAGCGCTATGGCTACACCTTC,CSVSLLTGQRYGYTF
TRBV2,TRBD1,many,TRBJ1-2,TGTGCCAGCAGGACCCCACAGGGGGAAGGGTTCTATGGCTACACCTTC,CASRTPQGEGFYGYTF
TRBV3-1,.,.,TRBJ2-3,TGTGCCAGCAGCCAAGACCCTCGGGGATCGGATACGCAGTATTTT,CASSQDPRGSDTQYF